The 4 T cell receptor beta chains listed next were all sequenced from one sample in a study of TIL therapy for anti-PD-1-resistant metastatic lung cancer. The time point is: pre-treatment sample, taken before nivolumab and TIL therapy. Sequencing used immunoSEQ v3. TCRdb's copy holds only in-frame clones and misses some; the assay was immunoSEQ multiplex PCR. The table shows some 57,000 clones, with around 87% occurring only once. The sequences come from blood, collected at baseline. All receptors derive from a person aged 25 to 79 with non-small cell lung cancer.

This chain links TRBV7-5 with TRBJ1-1. TRBV7-5 is marked as a pseudogene. This CDR3 is 14 amino acids long. For the CDR3, the DNA is TGTGTCAGAAGCTTAGTCGGGGGTTTTACTGAAGCTTTCTTT. Translating gives CVRSLVGGFTEAFF.

This sequence joins TRBV10-3 and TRBJ2-7, with D possibly TRBD1 on 6 matching bases. CDR1 ENHRY and CDR2 SYGVKD come from the germline V gene. Trimming removed 0 bases at V and 0 bases at J, with 12 bases between. The CDR3 sequence is 16 residues long. The CDR3, as DNA: TGTGCCATCAGTGAGTCGCCTGGACAGAGCTCCTACGAGCAGTACTTC. Translation: CAISESPGQSSYEQYF.

The chain joins TRBV7-3 to TRBJ1-6; possible D gene TRBD1, 5 bases. The CDR3 covers 15 residues. Trimming removed 4 bases at V and 9 bases at J, with 16 bases between. In germline, CDR1 is SGHTA, CDR2 FQGTGA. CDR3: CASSSAGGDGSPLHF. The DNA of the CDR3 is TGTGCCAGCAGCTCAGCCGGGGGTGACGGTTCACCCCTCCACTTT.

This clone was picked up a small number of times. The CDR3 DNA reads as TGCGCCAGCAGCTTGGATCGCGAGCAGTACTTC. Protein product: CASSLDREQYF. This chain links TRBV5-1 with TRBJ2-7; D uncertain. The germline CDR1 and CDR2 sequences are SGHRS and YFSETQ. V gave up 0 bases and J gave up 6 bases, with 4 bases separating them. CDR3 length: 11 amino acids.